The 7 T cell receptor beta chains below all came from one sample that was sequenced in a study of cytomegalovirus exposure and HLA in healthy donors. Vbeta (60) and Jbeta (13) primers were used in the PCR. Sequencing used immunoSEQ multiplex PCR; TCRdb keeps in-frame clones, though not all of them. The table lists about 130,000 clones, approximately 75% of them singletons. The sample comprised PBMCs. The source is a woman aged 45-60 years in good health and CMV-seronegative.

The chain uses TRBV4-3 and TRBJ2-3; 7 positions agree with TRBD2. This CDR3 has 16 residues. The germline V gene encodes CDR1 LGHNA and CDR2 YSLEER. Losses at the gene ends were 0 bases for V and 9 bases for J; bases not matched to a gene: 12. CDR3 DNA: TGCGCCAGCAGCCAAGACCCAGCTAGCGGACAAGCCACGCAGTATTTT. It translates to CASSQDPASGQATQYF.

The chain combines TRBV6-6 with TRBJ1-1; 7 bases agree with TRBD1. Germline-derived CDR1 and CDR2 are MNHNY and SVGAGI (reference sequence). The junction had 2 bases not matched to a gene; V was cut back by 5 bases and J by 2 bases. The CDR3 runs 13 residues. CDR3 bases: TGTGCCAGCAGTAACAGGGGTAACACTGAAGCTTTCTTT. Protein sequence: CASSNRGNTEAFF.

This chain connects TRBV29-1 to TRBJ2-1, with 15 bases lining up with TRBD2. CDR1 and CDR2 (germline): SQVTM, ANQGSEA. V gave up 4 bases and J gave up 10 bases; unmatched junction bases: 8. The CDR3 length is 15 residues. Here the CDR3 DNA reads TGCAGCGTTGCCCAAGGACTAGCGGGAGGGCAAGAGCAGTTCTTC. Translated, it gives CSVAQGLAGGQEQFF.

The chain has TRBV29-1 and TRBJ1-6, with TRBD1 matching 10 bases. Germline V gives CDR1 SQVTM, CDR2 ANQGSEA. The CDR3 is 13 amino acids. Trimming cost V 7 bases and J 6 bases; bases outside gene matches: 3. CDR3 amino acids: CSARDRGNSPLHF. CDR3 nucleotides: TGCAGCGCCCGGGACAGGGGTAATTCACCCCTCCACTTT.

The CDR3 sequence: CASTYGGAYNEQFF. CDR3 in DNA: TGTGCCAGCACCTACGGCGGGGCCTACAATGAGCAGTTCTTC. The rearrangement joins TRBV27 to TRBJ2-1, with TRBD2 as a possible D gene (6 bases). Germline CDR1 and CDR2: MNHEY and SMNVEV (reference sequence). Trimming took 7 bases from V and 2 from J, leaving 12 bases between them. The CDR3 extends over 14 amino acids.

V gene TRBV30 combines with J gene TRBJ1-1; weak D call: TRBD1 (5 bases). CDR1 is GTSNPN, CDR2 SVGIG, per germline (reference sequence). There are 14 residues in the CDR3. The V and J ends lost 0 bases and 8 bases respectively, with 16 bases between them. CDR3 protein: CAWSVRVVMLEAFF. CDR3 nucleotide sequence: TGTGCCTGGAGTGTCAGGGTGGTAATGTTGGAAGCTTTCTTT. The full variable domain, in which reference TRBV30 and TRBJ1-1 provide the parts outside the CDR3, is SQTIHQWPATLVQPVGSPLSLECTVEGTSNPNLYWYRQAAGRGLQLLFYSVGIGQISSEVPQNLSASRPQDRQFILSSKKLLLSDSGFYLCAWSVRVVMLEAFFGQGTRLTVV.

This clone has only one observation. The rearrangement uses TRBV7-2 and TRBJ2-7; 7 positions agree with TRBD1. CDR1 is SGHTA, CDR2 FQGNSA, per germline. J lost 2 bases, V lost 4 bases, and 8 bases had no gene match. This CDR3 comprises 15 residues. CDR3 in amino acids: CASSSRTGQTYEQYF. CDR3 bases: TGTGCCAGCAGCTCTAGGACAGGACAGACCTACGAGCAGTACTTC.